The text below deals with one T cell receptor (beta chain). Authors' data handling: Estimates of nucleated cell counts were drawn from the amplification of reference gene primers. Clones were sequenced by immunoSEQ multiplex PCR, and TCRdb holds only the in-frame ones, with some missing. V, J and clone size are taken as reported in that table, and D and trimming were inferred from the DNA itself. The sample includes 95,000 or so clones, 81% of them seen just once. This specimen belongs to a study of blood T cell repertoires in COVID-19. About the research overall: Samples taken during acute and convalescent COVID-19 were collected in the United States, Italy and Spain. Sources were T cells, B-cell-depleted T cells, or PBMCs; the material itself was cDNA or gDNA.

Patients from Seattle were sampled longitudinally, starting during active infection. Germline CDR1 is SGDLS and CDR2 is YYNGEE. V was clipped by 5 bases and J by 7 bases; unmatched bases: 6. CDR3 size: 14 residues. This sequence originates from a man of 80 years or more with COVID-19, enrolled during active disease. The chain is built from TRBV9 and TRBJ2-7, with TRBD2 matching 13 bases. The sequencing sample was made of peripheral blood. The CDR3 nucleotides are TGTGCCAGCAGTGGACTAGCGGGAGCTAGTGAGCAGTACTTC. Translated, it gives CASSGLAGASEQYF.